Following are 17 T cell receptor beta chains from one sample sequenced in a study of cytotoxic CD8 clonotypes in ibrutinib-treated CLL. The method was immunoSEQ multiplex PCR; TCRdb's version includes in-frame clones alone and lacks a portion of them. The data contain fewer than 100,000 clones, about 86% of them singletons. This sample comprised PBMCs, obtained before ibrutinib treatment. The receptors derive from a human donor with chronic lymphocytic leukemia.

The genes are TRBV6-1 and TRBJ1-1; D unresolved. Germline CDR1 is MNHNS and CDR2 is SASEGT. V dropped 7 bases and J dropped 4 bases, with 16 bases sitting between them. This CDR3 has 14 amino acids. CDR3 residues: CASISLGGLTEAFF. CDR3 nucleotide sequence: TGTGCCAGCATTAGTCTAGGAGGGCTCACTGAAGCTTTCTTT.

The CDR3 nucleotides read TGTGCCAGCAGGGGAACTAGCGGAACCTACGAGCAGTACTTC. As protein: CASRGTSGTYEQYF. The V gene is TRBV6-5, the J gene TRBJ2-7, with 8 bases identical to TRBD2. This CDR3 is 14 amino acids long. V was clipped by 6 bases and J by 2 bases; unmatched bases: 6. Germline-derived CDR1 and CDR2 are MNHEY and SVGAGI.

The chain couples TRBV28 to TRBJ1-3; TRBD1 aligns across 10 bases. V was pared by 5 bases and J by 4 bases, with 8 bases of the junction left unmatched. The CDR3 is made up of 16 amino acids. From germline, CDR1 is MDHEN and CDR2 SYDVKM. The CDR3 DNA sequence: TGTGCCAGCAGTCTTTCCGGGACAGGGGACGGAAACACCATATATTTT. Its translation is CASSLSGTGDGNTIYF.

For this clone: Sequence at one end of the junction differs from germline and may be a read error. The genes are TRBV7-2 and TRBJ2-5; 10 bases are a match to TRBD2. Germline CDR1 reads SGHTA; CDR2 reads FQGNSA. The CDR3 contains 14 residues. The CDR3 spells CASSLSKAGGQLDF. The DNA for the CDR3 is TGTGCCAGCAGCTTATCTAAAGCGGGGGGGCAGTTGGACTTC.

The rearrangement uses TRBV4-3 and TRBJ2-1, with TRBD2 matching over 7 bases. The CDR3 covers 15 residues. Germline V gene lookup returns CDR1 LGHNA and CDR2 YSLEER. J gave up 2 bases and V 4 bases, and 5 bases lay outside the gene matches. The CDR3: CASSRAGPTYNEQFF. For the CDR3, the DNA is TGCGCCAGCAGCCGAGCGGGACCAACCTACAATGAGCAGTTCTTC.

The chain couples TRBV11-3 to TRBJ2-5, with 7 positions matching TRBD2. Per the germline V gene, CDR1 is SGHNT and CDR2 is YENEEA. This CDR3 spans 16 amino acids. The trim removed 9 bases at V and 5 bases at J, leaving 18 bases unmatched. The CDR3: CASAPSRGSRWETQYF. In nucleotides, the CDR3 is TGTGCCAGTGCCCCATCTCGCGGGAGTCGGTGGGAGACCCAGTACTTC.

The chain's CDR3 is CASSENRDGGFRTQYF. As DNA, the CDR3 is TGTGCCAGCAGCGAGAACCGGGACGGGGGATTCCGGACGCAGTATTTT. The chain employs TRBV9 and TRBJ2-3; possibly TRBD2 for D (6 bases). Looked up from germline, CDR1 is SGDLS and CDR2 is YYNGEE. Trimming took 3 bases from V and 9 from J, leaving 23 bases between them. This CDR3 is built from 16 residues.

The chain links TRBV6-1 to TRBJ2-2; weak D call: TRBD1 (5 bases). The CDR3 consists of 14 residues. Per the germline V gene, CDR1 is MNHNS and CDR2 is SASEGT. V was pared by 1 base and J by 5 bases, with 8 bases between. CDR3 sequence: CASSEGTGTGELFF. The CDR3 nucleotides read TGTGCCAGCAGTGAAGGTACAGGTACCGGGGAGCTGTTTTTT.

The rearrangement joins TRBV6-1 to TRBJ1-5; 7 bases match TRBD1. The J segment lost 6 bases and the V segment lost 0 bases, leaving 11 bases of the junction unmatched. The CDR3 has 17 amino acids. CDR1 is MNHNS, CDR2 SASEGT, per germline. CDR3 sequence: CASSEAGTARMRQPQHF. Here the CDR3 DNA reads TGTGCCAGCAGTGAAGCTGGGACAGCTAGGATGCGTCAGCCCCAGCATTTT.

The chain couples TRBV9 to TRBJ2-7; 12 nucleotides match TRBD2. The CDR3 sequence is 15 residues long. CDR1 and CDR2 from the germline V gene are SGDLS and YYNGEE. The V gene end was trimmed by 3 bases and the J gene end by 5 bases; junction bases not matched to a gene: 6. CDR3 coding DNA: TGTGCCAGCAGCGCGACGACTAGCGGGAGTAACGAGCAGTACTTC. It translates to CASSATTSGSNEQYF.

The chain uses TRBV11-2 and TRBJ2-3; 16 bases fit TRBD2. V was pared by 4 bases and J by 4 bases, with 11 bases of the junction left unmatched. This CDR3 has 19 amino acids. CDR1 and CDR2 (germline): SGHAT, FQNNGV. The CDR3 sequence is CASSWGLAGGLVYPDTQYF. CDR3 DNA sequence: TGTGCCAGCAGCTGGGGACTAGCGGGAGGGCTCGTCTACCCAGATACGCAGTATTTT. Using reference TRBV11-2 and TRBJ2-3 for the parts outside the CDR3, the full variable domain is EAGVAQSPRYKIIEKRQSVAFWCNPISGHATLYWYQQILGQGPKLLIQFQNNGVVDDSQLPKDRFSAERLKGVDSTLKIQPAKLEDSAVYLCASSWGLAGGLVYPDTQYFGPGTRLTVL.

The chain's CDR3 is CASEQNRVSEAFF. In DNA, the CDR3 is TGTGCCAGCGAACAAAACAGGGTCTCTGAAGCTTTCTTT. The chain has TRBV13 and TRBJ1-1; perhaps TRBD1 as D (6 bases). This CDR3 spans 13 amino acids. Germline CDR1 reads PRHDT; CDR2 reads FYEKMQ (reference sequence). Trimming cost V 8 bases and J 6 bases, with 16 bases left between them.

The chain couples TRBV30 to TRBJ1-1; tentatively, D is TRBD1 (5 bases). The CDR3 contains 14 residues. The germline V gene encodes CDR1 GTSNPN and CDR2 SVGIG (reference sequence). The V and J ends lost 2 bases and 5 bases respectively, with 15 bases between them. Here the CDR3 DNA reads TGTGCCTGGAGTTTAAGCCCCCGGGGGACTGAAGCTTTCTTT. Residues: CAWSLSPRGTEAFF. Looking up the rest from reference TRBV30 and TRBJ1-1 gives the full variable domain: SQTIHQWPATLVQPVGSPLSLECTVEGTSNPNLYWYRQAAGRGLQLLFYSVGIGQISSEVPQNLSASRPQDRQFILSSKKLLLSDSGFYLCAWSLSPRGTEAFFGQGTRLTVV.

This clone appeared a few times. The chain employs TRBV10-2 and TRBJ2-1; 9 nucleotides match TRBD2. V gave up 7 bases and J gave up 5 bases; unmatched junction bases: 6. The germline CDR1 and CDR2 sequences are WSHSY and SAAADI. The CDR3 totals 14 residues. The CDR3 DNA reads TGCGCCAGCACGTTACTAGCGGGTAACAATGAGCAGTTCTTC. It translates to CASTLLAGNNEQFF.

The genes are TRBV19 and TRBJ1-2; 7 bases map to TRBD1. With 5 bases clipped from V and 1 base from J, the junction kept 16 bases outside the gene matches. The CDR3 consists of 18 residues. Per the germline V gene, CDR1 is LNHDA and CDR2 is SQIVND (reference sequence). In nucleotides, the CDR3 is TGTGCCAGTAGTCCCGCCCTCATGGACAGGCTTGGTAACTATGGCTACACCTTC. This codes for CASSPALMDRLGNYGYTF.

The rearrangement uses TRBV7-6 and TRBJ2-5; D remains unclear. The CDR3 is 14 residues long. Per germline, CDR1 SGHVS and CDR2 FNYEAQ. Trimming removed 3 bases from V and 1 base from J, with 9 bases in between. The CDR3 sequence is CASSLAQIQETQYF. Written as DNA, the CDR3 is TGTGCCAGCAGCTTGGCGCAGATCCAAGAGACCCAGTACTTC.

The V gene is TRBV4-2, the J gene TRBJ2-3; TRBD1 agrees at 7 bases. Germline assignment: CDR1 LGHNA and CDR2 YNFKEQ. The CDR3 sequence is 15 residues long. J gave up 2 bases and V 4 bases, and 6 bases lay outside the gene matches. In DNA form, the CDR3 reads TGTGCCAGCAGCCTAGTAGAGGGGGCCACAGATACGCAGTATTTT. Translating it yields CASSLVEGATDTQYF.